This T cell receptor beta chain was found in a study of molecular identifiers for immune sequencing clone quantification. This clonotype was seen more than once but under ten times. The CDR3 consists of 14 residues. Deletions cut 5 bases from V and 0 bases from J, with 8 bases between. The germline V gene encodes CDR1 SGHVS and CDR2 FQNEAQ. TCRdb recomputed calls from the PCR reads with MiXCR, one row per CDR3 protein. This table has approximately 59,000 distinct CDR3 sequences, less than 20% appearing once. The TCR sequence derives from a human donor in good health. Some libraries in this study had Jurkat cell RNA spiked in. The chain recombines TRBV7-8 with TRBJ2-1; D not certain. Material: naive CD8+ T cells from blood, with Jurkat cell RNA spiked in. The subset denotes: FACS-sorted CD8+CD4-CCR7+CD45RA+ naive T cells. The chain's CDR3 is CASSPLGSYNEQFF. CDR3 nucleotide sequence: TGTGCCAGCAGCCCCCTGGGCTCCTACAATGAGCAGTTCTTC.